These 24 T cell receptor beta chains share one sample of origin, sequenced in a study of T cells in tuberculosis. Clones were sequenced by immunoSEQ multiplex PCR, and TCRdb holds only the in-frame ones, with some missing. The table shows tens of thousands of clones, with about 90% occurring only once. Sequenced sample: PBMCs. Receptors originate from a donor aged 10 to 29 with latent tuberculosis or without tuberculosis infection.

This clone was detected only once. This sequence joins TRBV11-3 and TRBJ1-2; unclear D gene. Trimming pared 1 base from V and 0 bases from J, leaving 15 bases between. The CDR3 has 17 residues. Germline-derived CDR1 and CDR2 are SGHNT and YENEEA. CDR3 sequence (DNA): TGTGCCAGCAGCTTAGGGTCTAAACCGCCTCCTAACTATGGCTACACCTTC. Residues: CASSLGSKPPPNYGYTF.

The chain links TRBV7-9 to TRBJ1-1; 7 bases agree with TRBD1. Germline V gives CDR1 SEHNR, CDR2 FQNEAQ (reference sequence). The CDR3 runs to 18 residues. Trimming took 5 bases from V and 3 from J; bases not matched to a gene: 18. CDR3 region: CASSPTTGFKGEDTEAFF. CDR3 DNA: TGTGCCAGCAGCCCAACGACAGGGTTTAAAGGCGAGGACACTGAAGCTTTCTTT.

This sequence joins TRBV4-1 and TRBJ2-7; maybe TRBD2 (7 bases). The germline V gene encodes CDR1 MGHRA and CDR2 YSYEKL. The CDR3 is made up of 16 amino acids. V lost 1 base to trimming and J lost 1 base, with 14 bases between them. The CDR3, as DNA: TGCGCCAGCAGCCAAGCGGGGAAGGGGGGGTCCTACGAGCAGTACTTC. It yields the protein CASSQAGKGGSYEQYF.

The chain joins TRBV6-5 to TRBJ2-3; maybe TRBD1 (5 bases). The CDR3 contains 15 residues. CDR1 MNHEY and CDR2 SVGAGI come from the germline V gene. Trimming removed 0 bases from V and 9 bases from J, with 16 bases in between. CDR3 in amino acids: CASSYSYQGALTQYF. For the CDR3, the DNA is TGTGCCAGCAGTTACTCGTATCAGGGTGCATTAACGCAGTATTTT.

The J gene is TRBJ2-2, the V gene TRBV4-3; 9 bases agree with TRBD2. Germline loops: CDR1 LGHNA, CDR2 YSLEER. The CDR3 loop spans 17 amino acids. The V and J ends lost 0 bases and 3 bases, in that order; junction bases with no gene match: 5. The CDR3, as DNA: TGCGCCAGCAGCCAAGAAGGAGCGGGGGGATACACCGGGGAGCTGTTTTTT. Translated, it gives CASSQEGAGGYTGELFF.

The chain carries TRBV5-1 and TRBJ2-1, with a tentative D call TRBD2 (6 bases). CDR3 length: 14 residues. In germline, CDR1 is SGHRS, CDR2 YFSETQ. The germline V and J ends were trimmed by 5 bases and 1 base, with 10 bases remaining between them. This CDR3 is CASRTLASYNEQFF. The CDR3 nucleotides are TGCGCCAGCAGGACACTAGCATCCTACAATGAGCAGTTCTTC.

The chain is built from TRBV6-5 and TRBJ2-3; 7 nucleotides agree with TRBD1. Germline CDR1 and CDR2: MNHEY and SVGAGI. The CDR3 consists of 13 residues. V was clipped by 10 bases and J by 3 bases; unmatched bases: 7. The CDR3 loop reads CAIRQGATDTQYF. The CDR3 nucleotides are TGTGCCATCAGACAGGGAGCAACAGATACGCAGTATTTT.

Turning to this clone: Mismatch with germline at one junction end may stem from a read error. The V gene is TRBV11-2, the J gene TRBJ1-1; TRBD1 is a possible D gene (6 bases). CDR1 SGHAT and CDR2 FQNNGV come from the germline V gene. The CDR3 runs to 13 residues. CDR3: CASSFNPSGGASF. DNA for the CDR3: TGTGCCAGCAGCTTTAATCCCAGTGGGGGGGCTTCCTTT.

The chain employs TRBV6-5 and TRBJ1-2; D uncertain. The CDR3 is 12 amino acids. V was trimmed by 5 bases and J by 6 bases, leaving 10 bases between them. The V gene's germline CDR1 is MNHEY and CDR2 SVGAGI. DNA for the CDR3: TGTGCCAGCAGTCACGTTTCGGATGGCTACACCTTC. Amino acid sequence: CASSHVSDGYTF.

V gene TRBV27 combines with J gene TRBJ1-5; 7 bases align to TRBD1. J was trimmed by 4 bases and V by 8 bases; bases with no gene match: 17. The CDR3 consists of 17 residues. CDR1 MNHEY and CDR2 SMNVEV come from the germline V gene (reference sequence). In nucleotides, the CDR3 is TGTGCCAGCCGACCCGACAGGGACGTACGTGGTAATCAGCCCCAGCATTTT. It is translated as CASRPDRDVRGNQPQHF.

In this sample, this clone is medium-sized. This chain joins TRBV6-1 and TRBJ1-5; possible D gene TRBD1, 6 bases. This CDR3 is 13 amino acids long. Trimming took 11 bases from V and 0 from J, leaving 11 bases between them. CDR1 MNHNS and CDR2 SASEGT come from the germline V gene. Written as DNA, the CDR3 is TGTGCCGCCCGGACAGATAGCAATCAGCCCCAGCATTTT. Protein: CAARTDSNQPQHF.

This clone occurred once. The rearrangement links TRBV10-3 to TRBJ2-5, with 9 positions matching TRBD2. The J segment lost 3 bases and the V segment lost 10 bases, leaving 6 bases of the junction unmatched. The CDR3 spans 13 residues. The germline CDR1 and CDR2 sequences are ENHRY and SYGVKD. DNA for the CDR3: TGTGCCACCAGATTAGCGGGGGAAGAGACCCAGTACTTC. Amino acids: CATRLAGEETQYF.

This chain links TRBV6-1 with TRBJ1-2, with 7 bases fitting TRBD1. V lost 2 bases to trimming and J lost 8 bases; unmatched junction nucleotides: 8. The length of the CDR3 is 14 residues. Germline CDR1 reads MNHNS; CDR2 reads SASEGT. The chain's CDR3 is CASSEQGQGGGYTF. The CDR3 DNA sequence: TGTGCCAGCAGTGAACAAGGGCAGGGGGGCGGCTACACCTTC.

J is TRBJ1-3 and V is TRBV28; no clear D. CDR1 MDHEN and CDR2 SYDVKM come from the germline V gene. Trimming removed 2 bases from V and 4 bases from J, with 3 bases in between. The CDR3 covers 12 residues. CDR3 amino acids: CASSLPGNTIYF. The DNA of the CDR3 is TGTGCCAGCAGTTTACCAGGAAACACCATATATTTT.

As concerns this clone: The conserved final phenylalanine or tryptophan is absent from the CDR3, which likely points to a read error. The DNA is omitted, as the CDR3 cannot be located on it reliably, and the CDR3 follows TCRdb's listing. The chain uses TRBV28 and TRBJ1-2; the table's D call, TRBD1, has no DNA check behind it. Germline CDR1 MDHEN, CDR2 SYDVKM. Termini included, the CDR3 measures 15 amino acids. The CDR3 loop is CASSLGDSLDTHRSY.

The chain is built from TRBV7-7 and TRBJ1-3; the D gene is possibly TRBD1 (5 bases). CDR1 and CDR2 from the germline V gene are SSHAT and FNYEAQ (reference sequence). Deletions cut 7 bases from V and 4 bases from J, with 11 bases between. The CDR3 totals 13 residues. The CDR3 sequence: CASTQGGGNTIYF. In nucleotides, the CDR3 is TGTGCCAGCACCCAGGGTGGCGGAAACACCATATATTTT. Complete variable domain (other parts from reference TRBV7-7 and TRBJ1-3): GAGVSQSPRYKVTKRGQDVTLRCDPISSHATLYWYQQALGQGPEFLTYFNYEAQPDKSGLPSDRFSAERPEGSISTLTIQRTEQRDSAMYRCASTQGGGNTIYFGEGSWLTVV.

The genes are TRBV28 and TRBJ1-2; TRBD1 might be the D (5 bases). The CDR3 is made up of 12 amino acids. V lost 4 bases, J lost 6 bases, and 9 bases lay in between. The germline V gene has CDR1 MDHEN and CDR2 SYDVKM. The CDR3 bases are TGTGCCAGCAGTTCCTCAGGGAATGGCTACACCTTC. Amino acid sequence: CASSSSGNGYTF.

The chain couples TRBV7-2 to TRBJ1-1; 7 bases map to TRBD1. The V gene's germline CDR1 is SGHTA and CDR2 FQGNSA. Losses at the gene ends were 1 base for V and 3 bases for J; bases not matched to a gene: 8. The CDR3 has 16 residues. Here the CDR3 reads CASSLGGRQGYTEAFF. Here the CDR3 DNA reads TGTGCCAGCAGCTTAGGGGGGAGACAGGGCTACACTGAAGCTTTCTTT.

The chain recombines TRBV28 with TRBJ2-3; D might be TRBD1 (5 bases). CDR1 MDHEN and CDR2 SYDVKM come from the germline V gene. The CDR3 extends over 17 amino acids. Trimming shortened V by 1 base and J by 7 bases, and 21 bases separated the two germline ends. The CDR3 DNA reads TGTGCCAGCAGTTTATTTCGCCAGGACATTACCCCGAATACGCAGTATTTT. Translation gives CASSLFRQDITPNTQYF.

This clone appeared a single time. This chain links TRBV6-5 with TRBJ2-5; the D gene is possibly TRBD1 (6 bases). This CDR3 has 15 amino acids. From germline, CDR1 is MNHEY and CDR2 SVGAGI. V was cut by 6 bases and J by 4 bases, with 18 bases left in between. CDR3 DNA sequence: TGTGCCAGCAGGATTTATACAGGGCATGGAGAGACCCAGTACTTC. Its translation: CASRIYTGHGETQYF.

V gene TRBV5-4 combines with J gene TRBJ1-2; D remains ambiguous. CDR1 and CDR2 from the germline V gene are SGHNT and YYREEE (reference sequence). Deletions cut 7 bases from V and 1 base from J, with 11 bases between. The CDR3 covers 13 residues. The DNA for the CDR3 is TGTGCCAGCGGCTACACCAGTAACTATGGCTACACCTTC. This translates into CASGYTSNYGYTF.

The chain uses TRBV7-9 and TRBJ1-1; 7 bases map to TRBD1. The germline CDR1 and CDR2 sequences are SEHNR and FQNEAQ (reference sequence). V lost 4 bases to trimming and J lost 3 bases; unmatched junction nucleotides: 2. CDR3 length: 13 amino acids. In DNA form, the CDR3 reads TGTGCCAGCAGCTCCCAGGGGGACACTGAAGCTTTCTTT. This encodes CASSSQGDTEAFF. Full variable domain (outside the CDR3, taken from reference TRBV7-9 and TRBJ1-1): DTGVSQNPRHKITKRGQNVTFRCDPISEHNRLYWYRQTLGQGPEFLTYFQNEAQLEKSRLLSDRFSAERPKGSFSTLEIQRTEQGDSAMYLCASSSQGDTEAFFGQGTRLTVV.

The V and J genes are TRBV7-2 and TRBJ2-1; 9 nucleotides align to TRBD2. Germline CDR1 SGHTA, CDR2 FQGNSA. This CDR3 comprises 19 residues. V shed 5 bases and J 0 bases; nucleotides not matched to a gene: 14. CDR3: CASSGQNRLAGSSYNEQFF. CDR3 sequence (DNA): TGTGCCAGCAGCGGACAAAATCGCCTAGCGGGGAGCTCCTACAATGAGCAGTTCTTC. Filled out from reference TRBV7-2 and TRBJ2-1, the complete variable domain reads GAGVSQSPSNKVTEKGKDVELRCDPISGHTALYWYRQSLGQGLEFLIYFQGNSAPDKSGLPSDRFSAERTGGSVSTLTIQRTQQEDSAVYLCASSGQNRLAGSSYNEQFFGPGTRLTVL.

The CDR3 nucleotides read TGTGCCAGCAGTCTTGAACAGGGTTCAAGGGGCTACACCTTC. Its translation: CASSLEQGSRGYTF. This chain uses TRBV28 with TRBJ1-2; D possibly corresponds to TRBD1 (6 bases). The V gene's germline CDR1 is MDHEN and CDR2 SYDVKM. Trimming removed 5 bases at V and 8 bases at J, with 18 bases between. This CDR3 spans 14 amino acids.